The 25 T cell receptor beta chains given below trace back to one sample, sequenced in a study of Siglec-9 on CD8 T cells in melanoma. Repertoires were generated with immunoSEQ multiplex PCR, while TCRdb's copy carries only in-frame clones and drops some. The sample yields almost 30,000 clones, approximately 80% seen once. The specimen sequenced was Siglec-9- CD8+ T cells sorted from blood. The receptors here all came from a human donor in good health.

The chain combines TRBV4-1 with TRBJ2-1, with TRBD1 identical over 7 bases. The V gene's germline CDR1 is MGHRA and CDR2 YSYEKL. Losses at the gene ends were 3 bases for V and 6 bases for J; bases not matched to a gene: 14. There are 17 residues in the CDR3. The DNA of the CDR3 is TGCGCCAGCAGCCACTTCCTTGACAGGGTTTTGGGCAATGAGCAGTTCTTC. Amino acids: CASSHFLDRVLGNEQFF.

In DNA, the CDR3 is TGTGCCAGCAGCCGCAGGAGTAGCGGGGGGGACTTCCACAATGAGCAGTTCTTC. This codes for CASSRRSSGGDFHNEQFF. The rearrangement joins TRBV7-6 to TRBJ2-1; TRBD2 matches at 11 bases. This CDR3 is built from 18 residues. V lost 5 bases, J lost 5 bases, and 14 bases stayed unmatched. Germline-derived CDR1 and CDR2 are SGHVS and FNYEAQ.

CDR3 amino acids: CASSADSGGSGNTIYF. The CDR3 DNA is TGTGCCAGCAGCGCGGATTCCGGAGGTTCTGGAAACACCATATATTTT. The V and J genes are TRBV9 and TRBJ1-3; D not resolved. V gave up 3 bases and J gave up 1 base, with 14 bases separating them. The CDR3 runs to 16 residues. From germline, CDR1 is SGDLS and CDR2 YYNGEE.

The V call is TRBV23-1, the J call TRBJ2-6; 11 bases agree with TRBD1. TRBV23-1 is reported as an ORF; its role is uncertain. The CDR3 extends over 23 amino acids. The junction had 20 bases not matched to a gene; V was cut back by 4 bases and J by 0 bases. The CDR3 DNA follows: TGCGCCAGCAGTCTGGGACAGGGGGGGAAAAAGCGCAAGTCGGGCTCTGGGGCCAACGTCCTGACTTTC. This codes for CASSLGQGGKKRKSGSGANVLTF.

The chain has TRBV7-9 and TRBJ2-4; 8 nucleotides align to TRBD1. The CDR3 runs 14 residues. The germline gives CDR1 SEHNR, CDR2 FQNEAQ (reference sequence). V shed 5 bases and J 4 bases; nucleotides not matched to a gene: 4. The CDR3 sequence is CASSPGTGKNIQYF. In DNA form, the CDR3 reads TGTGCCAGCAGCCCCGGGACAGGAAAAAACATTCAGTACTTC.

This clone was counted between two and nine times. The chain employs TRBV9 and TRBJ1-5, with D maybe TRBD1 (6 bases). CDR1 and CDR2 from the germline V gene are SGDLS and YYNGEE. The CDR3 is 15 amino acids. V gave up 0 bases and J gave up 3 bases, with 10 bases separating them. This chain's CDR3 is CASSVEGGANQPQHF. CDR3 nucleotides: TGTGCCAGCAGCGTAGAGGGGGGCGCCAATCAGCCCCAGCATTTT.

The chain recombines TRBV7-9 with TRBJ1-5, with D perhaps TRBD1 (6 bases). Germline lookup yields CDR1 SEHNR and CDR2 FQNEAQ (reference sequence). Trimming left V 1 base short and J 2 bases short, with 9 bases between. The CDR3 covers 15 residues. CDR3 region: CASSLEDSGNQPQHF. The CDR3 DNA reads TGTGCCAGCAGCTTAGAGGACAGTGGCAATCAGCCCCAGCATTTT.

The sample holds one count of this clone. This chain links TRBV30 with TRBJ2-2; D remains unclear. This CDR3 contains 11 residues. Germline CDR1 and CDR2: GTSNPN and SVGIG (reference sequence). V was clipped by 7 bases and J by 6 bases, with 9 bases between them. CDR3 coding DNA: TGTGCCTACCTTGGTGCCGGGGAGCTGTTTTTT. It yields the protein CAYLGAGELFF.

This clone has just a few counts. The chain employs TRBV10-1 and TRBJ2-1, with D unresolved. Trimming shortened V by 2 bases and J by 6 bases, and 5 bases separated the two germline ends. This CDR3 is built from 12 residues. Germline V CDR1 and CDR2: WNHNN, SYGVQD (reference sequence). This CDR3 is CASSERANEQFF. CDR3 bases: TGCGCCAGCAGTGAGCGGGCCAATGAGCAGTTCTTC.

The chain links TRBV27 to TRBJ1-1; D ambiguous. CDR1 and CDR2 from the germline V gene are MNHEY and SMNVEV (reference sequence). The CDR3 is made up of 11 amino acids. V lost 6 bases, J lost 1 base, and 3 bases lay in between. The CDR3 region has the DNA TGTGCCAGCAGCTCGAACACTGAAGCTTTCTTT. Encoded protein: CASSSNTEAFF.

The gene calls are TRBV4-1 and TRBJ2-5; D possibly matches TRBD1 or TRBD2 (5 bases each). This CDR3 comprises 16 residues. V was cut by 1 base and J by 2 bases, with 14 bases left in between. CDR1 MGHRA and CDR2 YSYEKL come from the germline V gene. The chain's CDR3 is CASSQVGRTEQETQYF. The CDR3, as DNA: TGCGCCAGCAGCCAAGTGGGACGGACGGAACAAGAGACCCAGTACTTC.

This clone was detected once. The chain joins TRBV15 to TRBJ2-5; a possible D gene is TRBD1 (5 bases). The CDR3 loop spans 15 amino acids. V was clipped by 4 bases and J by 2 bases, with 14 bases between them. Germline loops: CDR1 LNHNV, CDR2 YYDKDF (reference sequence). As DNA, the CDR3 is TGTGCCACCAGCACCCCGATCCAGGGTCAAGAGACCCAGTACTTC. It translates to CATSTPIQGQETQYF.

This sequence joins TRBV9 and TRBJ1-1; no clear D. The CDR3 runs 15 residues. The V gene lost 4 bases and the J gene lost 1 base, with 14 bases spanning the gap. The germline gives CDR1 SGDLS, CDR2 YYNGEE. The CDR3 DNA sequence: TGTGCCAGCAGCCCGATGGGATCCTCGAACACTGAAGCTTTCTTT. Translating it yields CASSPMGSSNTEAFF.

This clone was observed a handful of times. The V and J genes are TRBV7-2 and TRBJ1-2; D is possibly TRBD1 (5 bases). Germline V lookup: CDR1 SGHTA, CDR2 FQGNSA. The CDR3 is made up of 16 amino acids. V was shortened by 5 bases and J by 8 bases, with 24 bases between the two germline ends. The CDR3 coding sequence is TGTGCCAGCAGCCCTCCGACAGTCTTCAACATAGACGGCTACACCTTC. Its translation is CASSPPTVFNIDGYTF.

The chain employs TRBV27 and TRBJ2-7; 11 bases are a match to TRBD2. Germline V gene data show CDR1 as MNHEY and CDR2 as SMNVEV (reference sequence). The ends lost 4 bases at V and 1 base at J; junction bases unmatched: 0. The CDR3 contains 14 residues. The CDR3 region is CASSSSGGSYEQYV. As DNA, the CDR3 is TGTGCCAGCAGTTCTAGCGGGGGGTCCTACGAGCAGTACGTC.

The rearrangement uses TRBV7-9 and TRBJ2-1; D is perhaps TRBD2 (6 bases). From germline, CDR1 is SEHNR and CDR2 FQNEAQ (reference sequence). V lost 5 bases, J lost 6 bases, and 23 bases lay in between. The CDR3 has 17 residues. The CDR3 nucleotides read TGTGCCAGCAGCGACGACTATCTAGCGAACACCCTCAATGAGCAGTTCTTC. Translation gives CASSDDYLANTLNEQFF.

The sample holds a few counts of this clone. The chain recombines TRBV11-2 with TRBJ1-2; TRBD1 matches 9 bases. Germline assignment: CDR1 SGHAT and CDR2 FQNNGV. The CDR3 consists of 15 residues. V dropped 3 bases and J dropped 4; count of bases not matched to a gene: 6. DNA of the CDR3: TGTGCCAGCAGCTTCGATGGGACAGGGTTCTATGGCTACACCTTC. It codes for CASSFDGTGFYGYTF.

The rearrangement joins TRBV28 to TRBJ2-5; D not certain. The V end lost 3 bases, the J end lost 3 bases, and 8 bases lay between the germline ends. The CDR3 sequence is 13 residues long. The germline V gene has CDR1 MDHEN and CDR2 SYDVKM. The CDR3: CASSFGVKETQYF. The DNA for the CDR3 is TGTGCCAGCAGTTTCGGCGTGAAAGAGACCCAGTACTTC.

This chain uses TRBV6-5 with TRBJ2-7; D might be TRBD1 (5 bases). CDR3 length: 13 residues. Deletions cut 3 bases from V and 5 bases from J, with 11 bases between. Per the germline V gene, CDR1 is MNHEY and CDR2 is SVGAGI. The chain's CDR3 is CASSYLWGNEQYF. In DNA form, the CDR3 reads TGTGCCAGCAGTTATTTGTGGGGCAACGAGCAGTACTTC.

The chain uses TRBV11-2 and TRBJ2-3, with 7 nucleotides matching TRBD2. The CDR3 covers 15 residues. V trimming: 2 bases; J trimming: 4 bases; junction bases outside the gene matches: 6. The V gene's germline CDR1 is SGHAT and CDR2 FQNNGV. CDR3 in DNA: TGTGCCAGCAGCTTAAGGCGACTAGCTGCAGATACGCAGTATTTT. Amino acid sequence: CASSLRRLAADTQYF.

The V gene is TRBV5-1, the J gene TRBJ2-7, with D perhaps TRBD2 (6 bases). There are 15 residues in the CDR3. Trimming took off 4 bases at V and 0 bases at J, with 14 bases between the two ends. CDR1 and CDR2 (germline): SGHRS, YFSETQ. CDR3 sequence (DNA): TGCGCCAGCAGCGGTGGTAGCGGCAGCTCCTACGAGCAGTACTTC. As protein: CASSGGSGSSYEQYF.

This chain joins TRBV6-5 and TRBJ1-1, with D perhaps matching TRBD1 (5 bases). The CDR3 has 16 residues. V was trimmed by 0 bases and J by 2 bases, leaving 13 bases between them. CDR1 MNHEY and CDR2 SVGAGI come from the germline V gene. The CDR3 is CASSYSIRGLNTEAFF. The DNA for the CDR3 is TGTGCCAGCAGTTACTCGATTCGGGGACTTAACACTGAAGCTTTCTTT.

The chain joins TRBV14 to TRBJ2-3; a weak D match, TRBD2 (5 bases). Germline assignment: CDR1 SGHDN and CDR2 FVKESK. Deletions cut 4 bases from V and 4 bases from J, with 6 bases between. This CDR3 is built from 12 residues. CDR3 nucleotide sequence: TGTGCCAGCAGCCGGACTTCAGATACGCAGTATTTT. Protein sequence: CASSRTSDTQYF.

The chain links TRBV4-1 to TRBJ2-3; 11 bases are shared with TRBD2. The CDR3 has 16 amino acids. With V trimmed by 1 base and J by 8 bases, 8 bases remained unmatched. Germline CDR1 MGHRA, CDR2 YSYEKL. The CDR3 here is CASSQGTSGGRGTQYF. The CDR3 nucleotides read TGCGCCAGCAGCCAAGGTACTAGCGGGGGAAGGGGTACGCAGTATTTT.

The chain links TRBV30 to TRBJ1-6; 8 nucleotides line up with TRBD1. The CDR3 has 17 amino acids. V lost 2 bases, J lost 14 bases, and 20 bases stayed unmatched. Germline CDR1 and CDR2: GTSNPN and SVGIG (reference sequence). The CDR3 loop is CAWSPNTHRDRSRALHF. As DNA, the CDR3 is TGTGCCTGGAGTCCCAACACACACCGGGACAGGTCGAGGGCCCTCCACTTT.